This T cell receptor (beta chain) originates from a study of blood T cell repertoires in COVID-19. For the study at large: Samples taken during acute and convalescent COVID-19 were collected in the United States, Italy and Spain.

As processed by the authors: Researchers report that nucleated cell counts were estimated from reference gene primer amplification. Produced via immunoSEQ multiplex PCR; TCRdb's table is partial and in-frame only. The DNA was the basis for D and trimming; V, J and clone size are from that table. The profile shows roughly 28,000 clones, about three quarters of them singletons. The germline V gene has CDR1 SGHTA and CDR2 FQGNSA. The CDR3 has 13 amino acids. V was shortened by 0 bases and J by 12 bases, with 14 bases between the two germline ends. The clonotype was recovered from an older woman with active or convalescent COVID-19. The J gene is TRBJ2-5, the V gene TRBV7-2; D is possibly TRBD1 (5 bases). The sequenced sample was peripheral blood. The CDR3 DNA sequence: TGTGCCAGCAGCTTAGCGCGATTGGCAGGGAAGTACTTC. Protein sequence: CASSLARLAGKYF.